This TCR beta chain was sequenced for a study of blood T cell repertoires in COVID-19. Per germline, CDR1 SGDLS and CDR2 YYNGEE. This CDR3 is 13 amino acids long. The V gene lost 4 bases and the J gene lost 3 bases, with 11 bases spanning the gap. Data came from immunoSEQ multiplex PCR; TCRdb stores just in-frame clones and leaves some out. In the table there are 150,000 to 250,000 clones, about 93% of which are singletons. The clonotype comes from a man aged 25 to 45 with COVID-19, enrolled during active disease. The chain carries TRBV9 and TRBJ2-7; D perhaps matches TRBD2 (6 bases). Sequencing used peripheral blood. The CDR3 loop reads CASSPTSFYEQYF. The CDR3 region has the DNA TGTGCCAGCAGCCCGACTAGTTTCTACGAGCAGTACTTC. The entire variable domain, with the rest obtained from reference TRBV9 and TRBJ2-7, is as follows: DSGVTQTPKHLITATGQRVTLRCSPRSGDLSVYWYQQSLDQGLQFLIQYYNGEERAKGNILERFSAQQFPDLHSELNLSSLELGDSALYFCASSPTSFYEQYFGPGTRLTVT.